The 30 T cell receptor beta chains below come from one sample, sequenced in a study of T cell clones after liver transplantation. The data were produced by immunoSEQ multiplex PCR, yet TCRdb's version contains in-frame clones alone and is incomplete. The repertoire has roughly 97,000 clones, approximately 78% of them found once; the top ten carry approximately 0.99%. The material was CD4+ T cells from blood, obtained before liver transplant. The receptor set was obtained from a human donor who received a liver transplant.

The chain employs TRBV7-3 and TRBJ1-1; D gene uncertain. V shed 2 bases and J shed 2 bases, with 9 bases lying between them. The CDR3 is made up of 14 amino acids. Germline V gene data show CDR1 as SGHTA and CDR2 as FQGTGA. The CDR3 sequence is CASSLGNINTEAFF. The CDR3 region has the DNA TGTGCCAGCAGCTTAGGGAATATTAACACTGAAGCTTTCTTT.

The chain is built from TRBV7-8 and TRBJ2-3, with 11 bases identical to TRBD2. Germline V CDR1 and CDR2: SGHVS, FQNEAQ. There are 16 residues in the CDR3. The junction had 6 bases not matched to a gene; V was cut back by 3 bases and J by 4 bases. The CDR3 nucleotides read TGTGCCAGCAGCTTGGGGACTAGCGGTAGGGCAGATACGCAGTATTTT. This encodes CASSLGTSGRADTQYF.

CDR3 nucleotide sequence: TGTGCCTGGCGCATCTCTGGGGCCAACGTCCTGACTTTC. Its protein product is CAWRISGANVLTF. The chain is built from TRBV30 and TRBJ2-6; unclear D gene. The germline V gene has CDR1 GTSNPN and CDR2 SVGIG (reference sequence). Trimming removed 5 bases from V and 0 bases from J, with 5 bases in between. The CDR3 is made up of 13 amino acids.

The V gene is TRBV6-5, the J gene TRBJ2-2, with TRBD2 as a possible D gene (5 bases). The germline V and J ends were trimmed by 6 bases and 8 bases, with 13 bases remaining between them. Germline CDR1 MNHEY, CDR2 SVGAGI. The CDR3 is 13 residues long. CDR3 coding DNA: TGTGCCAGCAGAAGGGAGCGGTTGGGGGAGCTGTTTTTT. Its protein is CASRRERLGELFF.

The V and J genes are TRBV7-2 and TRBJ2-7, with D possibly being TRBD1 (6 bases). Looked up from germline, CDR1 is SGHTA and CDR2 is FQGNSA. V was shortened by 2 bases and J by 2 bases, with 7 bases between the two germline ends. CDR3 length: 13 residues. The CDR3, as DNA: TGTGCCAGCAGCTTATACAGGGCCTACGAGCAGTACTTC. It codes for CASSLYRAYEQYF.

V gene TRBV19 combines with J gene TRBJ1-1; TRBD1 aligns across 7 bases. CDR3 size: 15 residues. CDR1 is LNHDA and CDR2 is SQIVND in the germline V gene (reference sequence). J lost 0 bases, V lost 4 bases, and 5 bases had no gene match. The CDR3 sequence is CASSTRDSLNTEAFF. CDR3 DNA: TGTGCCAGTAGTACTCGGGACAGCCTGAACACTGAAGCTTTCTTT.

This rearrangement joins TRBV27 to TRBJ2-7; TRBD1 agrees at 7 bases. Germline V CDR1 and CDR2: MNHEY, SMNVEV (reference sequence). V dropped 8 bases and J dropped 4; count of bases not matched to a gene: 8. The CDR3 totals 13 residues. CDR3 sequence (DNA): TGTGCCAGCCGAAAACAGGGGTGGTACGAGCAGTACTTC. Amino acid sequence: CASRKQGWYEQYF.

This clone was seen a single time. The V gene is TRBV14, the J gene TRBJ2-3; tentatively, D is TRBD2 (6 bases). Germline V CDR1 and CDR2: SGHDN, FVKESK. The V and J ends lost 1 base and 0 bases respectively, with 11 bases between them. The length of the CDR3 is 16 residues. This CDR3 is CASSQGDFSSTDTQYF. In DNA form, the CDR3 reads TGTGCCAGCAGCCAAGGGGACTTCTCTAGCACAGATACGCAGTATTTT.

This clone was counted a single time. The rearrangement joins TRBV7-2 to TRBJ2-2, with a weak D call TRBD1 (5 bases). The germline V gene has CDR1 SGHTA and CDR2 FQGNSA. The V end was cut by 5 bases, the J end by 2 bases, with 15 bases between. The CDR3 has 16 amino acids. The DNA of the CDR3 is TGTGCCAGCAGCCAGCAGGCAGGGCTAAACACCGGGGAGCTGTTTTTT. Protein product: CASSQQAGLNTGELFF.

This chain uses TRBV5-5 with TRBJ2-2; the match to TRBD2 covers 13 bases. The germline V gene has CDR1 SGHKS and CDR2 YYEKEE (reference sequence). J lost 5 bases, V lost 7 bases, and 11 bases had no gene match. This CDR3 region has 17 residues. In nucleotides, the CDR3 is TGTGCCAGCGATGCTTTTCTGACTAGCGGGAGGACCGGGGAGCTGTTTTTT. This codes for CASDAFLTSGRTGELFF.

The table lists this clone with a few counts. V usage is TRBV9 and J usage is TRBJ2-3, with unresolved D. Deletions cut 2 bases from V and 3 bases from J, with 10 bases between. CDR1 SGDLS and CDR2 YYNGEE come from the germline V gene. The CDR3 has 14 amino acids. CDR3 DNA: TGTGCCAGCAGCGTCTCCGACGCAACAGATACGCAGTATTTT. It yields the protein CASSVSDATDTQYF.

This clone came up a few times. CDR3 loop: CASSEGTSGRDEQFF. Written as DNA, the CDR3 is TGTGCCAGCAGTGAGGGGACTAGCGGGAGGGACGAGCAGTTCTTC. The V gene is TRBV2, the J gene TRBJ2-1; 16 bases line up with TRBD2. The CDR3 runs to 15 residues. V was pared by 3 bases and J by 10 bases, with 3 bases of the junction left unmatched. Germline V gives CDR1 SNHLY, CDR2 FYNNEI.

The DNA of the CDR3 is TGCGCCAGCAGCCGAGCAGCGGAAGAGACCCAGTACTTC. It specifies CASSRAAEETQYF. The rearrangement joins TRBV5-1 to TRBJ2-5; D may be TRBD2 (5 bases). The germline gives CDR1 SGHRS, CDR2 YFSETQ. This CDR3 is 13 amino acids long. V lost 4 bases and J lost 3, with 10 bases in between.

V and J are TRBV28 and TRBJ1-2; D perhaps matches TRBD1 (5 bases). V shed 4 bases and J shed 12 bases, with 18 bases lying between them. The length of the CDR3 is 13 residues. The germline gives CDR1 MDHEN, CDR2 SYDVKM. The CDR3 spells CASSWEGTGGDTF. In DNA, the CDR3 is TGTGCCAGCAGTTGGGAAGGGACGGGAGGCGACACCTTC.

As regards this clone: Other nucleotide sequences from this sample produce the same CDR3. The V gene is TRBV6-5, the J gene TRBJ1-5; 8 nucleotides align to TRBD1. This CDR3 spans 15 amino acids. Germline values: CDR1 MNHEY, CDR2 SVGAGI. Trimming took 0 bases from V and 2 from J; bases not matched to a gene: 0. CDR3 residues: CASSYSTGGNQPQHF. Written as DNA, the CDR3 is TGTGCCAGCAGTTACTCGACAGGGGGCAATCAGCCCCAGCATTTT.

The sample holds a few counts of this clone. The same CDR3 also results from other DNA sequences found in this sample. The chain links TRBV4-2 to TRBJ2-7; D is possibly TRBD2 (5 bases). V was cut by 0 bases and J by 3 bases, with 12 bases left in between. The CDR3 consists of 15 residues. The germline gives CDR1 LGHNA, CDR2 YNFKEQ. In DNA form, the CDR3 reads TGTGCCAGCAGCCAAGATCTCGCTAGCCGCTACGAGCAGTACTTC. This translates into CASSQDLASRYEQYF.

CDR3 in amino acids: CASSVGGTGYEQYF. CDR3 nucleotide sequence: TGTGCCAGCAGCGTAGGGGGGACAGGATACGAGCAGTACTTC. The genes are TRBV9 and TRBJ2-7; TRBD1 aligns across 8 bases. The CDR3 consists of 14 residues. The J segment lost 4 bases and the V segment lost 0 bases, leaving 3 bases of the junction unmatched. Germline V gene data show CDR1 as SGDLS and CDR2 as YYNGEE.

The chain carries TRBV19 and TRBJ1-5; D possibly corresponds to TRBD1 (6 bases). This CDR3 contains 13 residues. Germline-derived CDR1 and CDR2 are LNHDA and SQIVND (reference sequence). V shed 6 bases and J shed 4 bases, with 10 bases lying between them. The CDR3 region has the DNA TGTGCCAGTAGCTATACAGGGAATCAGCCCCAGCATTTT. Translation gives CASSYTGNQPQHF. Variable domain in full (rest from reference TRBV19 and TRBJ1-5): DGGITQSPKYLFRKEGQNVTLSCEQNLNHDAMYWYRQDPGQGLRLIYYSQIVNDFQKGDIAEGYSVSREKKESFPLTVTSAQKNPTAFYLCASSYTGNQPQHFGDGTRLSIL.

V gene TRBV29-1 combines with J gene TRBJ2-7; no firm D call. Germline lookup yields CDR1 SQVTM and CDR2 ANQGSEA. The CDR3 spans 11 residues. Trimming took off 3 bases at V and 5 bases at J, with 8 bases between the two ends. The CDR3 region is CSVDIGHEQYF. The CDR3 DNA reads TGCAGCGTTGATATCGGCCACGAGCAGTACTTC.

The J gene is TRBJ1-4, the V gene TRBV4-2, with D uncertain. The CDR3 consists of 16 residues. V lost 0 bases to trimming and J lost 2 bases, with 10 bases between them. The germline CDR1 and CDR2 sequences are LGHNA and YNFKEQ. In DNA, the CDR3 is TGTGCCAGCAGCCAAGATTGGCAGAAGACTAATGAAAAACTGTTTTTT. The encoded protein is CASSQDWQKTNEKLFF.

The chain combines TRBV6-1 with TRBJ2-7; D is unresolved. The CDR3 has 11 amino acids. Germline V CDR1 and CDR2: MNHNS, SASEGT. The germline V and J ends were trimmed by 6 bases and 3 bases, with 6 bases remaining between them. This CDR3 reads CASRGVYEQYF. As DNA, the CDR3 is TGTGCCAGCAGGGGTGTCTACGAGCAGTACTTC.

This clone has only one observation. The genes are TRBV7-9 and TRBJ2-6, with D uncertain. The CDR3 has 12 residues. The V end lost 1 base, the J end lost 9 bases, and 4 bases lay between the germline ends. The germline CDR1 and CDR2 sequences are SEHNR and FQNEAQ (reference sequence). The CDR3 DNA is TGTGCCAGCAGCTTAGAGGACAACGTCCTGACTTTC. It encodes CASSLEDNVLTF. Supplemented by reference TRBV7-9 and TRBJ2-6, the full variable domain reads DTGVSQNPRHKITKRGQNVTFRCDPISEHNRLYWYRQTLGQGPEFLTYFQNEAQLEKSRLLSDRFSAERPKGSFSTLEIQRTEQGDSAMYLCASSLEDNVLTFGAGSRLTVL.

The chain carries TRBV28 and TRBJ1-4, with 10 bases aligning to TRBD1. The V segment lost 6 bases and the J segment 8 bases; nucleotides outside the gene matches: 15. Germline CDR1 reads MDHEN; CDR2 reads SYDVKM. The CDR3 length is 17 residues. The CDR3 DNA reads TGTGCCAGCAGCTCGGGGGACAGGGGAACCCGAGGGGAAAAACTGTTTTTT. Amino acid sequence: CASSSGDRGTRGEKLFF.

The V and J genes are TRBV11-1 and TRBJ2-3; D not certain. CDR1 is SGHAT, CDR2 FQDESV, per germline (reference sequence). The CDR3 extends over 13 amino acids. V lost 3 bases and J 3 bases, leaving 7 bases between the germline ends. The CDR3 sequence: CASSFVGTDTQYF. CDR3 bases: TGTGCCAGCAGCTTTGTCGGAACAGATACGCAGTATTTT.

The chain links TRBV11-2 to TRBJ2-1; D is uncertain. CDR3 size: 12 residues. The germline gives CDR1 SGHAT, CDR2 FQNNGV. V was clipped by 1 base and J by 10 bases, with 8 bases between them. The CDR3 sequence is CASSLVGPEQFF. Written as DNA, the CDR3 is TGTGCCAGCAGCTTAGTCGGCCCGGAGCAGTTCTTC. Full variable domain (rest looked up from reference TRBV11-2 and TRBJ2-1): EAGVAQSPRYKIIEKRQSVAFWCNPISGHATLYWYQQILGQGPKLLIQFQNNGVVDDSQLPKDRFSAERLKGVDSTLKIQPAKLEDSAVYLCASSLVGPEQFFGPGTRLTVL.

CDR3 protein: CSVEAGTDTQYF. The CDR3 coding sequence is TGCAGCGTTGAAGCCGGAACAGATACGCAGTATTTT. V is TRBV29-1 and J is TRBJ2-3; D unresolved. The V and J ends lost 1 base and 3 bases respectively, with 5 bases between them. Looked up from germline, CDR1 is SQVTM and CDR2 is ANQGSEA. The CDR3 runs 12 residues.

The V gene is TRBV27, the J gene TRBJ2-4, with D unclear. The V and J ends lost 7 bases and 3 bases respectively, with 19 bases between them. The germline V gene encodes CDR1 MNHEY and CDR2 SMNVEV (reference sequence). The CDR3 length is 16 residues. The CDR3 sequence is CASKRIGEEDKNIQYF. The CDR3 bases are TGTGCCAGCAAGAGGATTGGTGAGGAAGACAAAAACATTCAGTACTTC.

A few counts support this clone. The CDR3 spells CASSPSPSAARYGYTF. The CDR3, as DNA: TGTGCCAGCAGCCCATCCCCAAGCGCAGCTCGATATGGCTACACCTTC. The chain is built from TRBV11-2 and TRBJ1-2; D is uncertain. The CDR3 is 16 amino acids. CDR1 is SGHAT and CDR2 is FQNNGV in the germline V gene. Trimming stripped 5 bases from V and 5 bases from J, with 21 bases between. Variable domain in full (rest from reference TRBV11-2 and TRBJ1-2): EAGVAQSPRYKIIEKRQSVAFWCNPISGHATLYWYQQILGQGPKLLIQFQNNGVVDDSQLPKDRFSAERLKGVDSTLKIQPAKLEDSAVYLCASSPSPSAARYGYTFGSGTRLTVV.

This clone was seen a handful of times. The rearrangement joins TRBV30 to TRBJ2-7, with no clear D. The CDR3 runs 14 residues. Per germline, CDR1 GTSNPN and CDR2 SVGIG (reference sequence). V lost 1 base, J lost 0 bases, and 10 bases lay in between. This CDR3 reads CAWSAGRRSYEQYF. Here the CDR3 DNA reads TGTGCCTGGAGTGCTGGCAGACGCTCCTACGAGCAGTACTTC.

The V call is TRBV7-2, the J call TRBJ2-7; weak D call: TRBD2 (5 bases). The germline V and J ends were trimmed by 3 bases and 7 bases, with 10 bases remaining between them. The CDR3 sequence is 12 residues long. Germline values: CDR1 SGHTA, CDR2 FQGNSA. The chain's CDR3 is CASSLAGREQYF. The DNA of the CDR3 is TGTGCCAGCAGCTTGGCGGGCAGAGAGCAGTACTTC.